This is a list of T cell receptor beta chains from one sample in a study of T cell repertoires in cytomegalovirus infection. TCRdb processed the reads anew with MiXCR; each CDR3 protein has one entry. The top ten clones hold approximately 4.3% of a sample with under 200,000 distinct CDR3 sequences, more than 9% of them seen once. Specimen: PBMCs. Receptors were obtained from a human donor in good health (CMV status not recorded). Some clones in this sample may be carry-over from other donors' samples. CDR3s include the opening cysteine and the closing phenylalanine or tryptophan. The D gene is left open where the match is weak. The size of a clone is reported for some rows only, either as once, few or many, or as a class for expanded clones.

d_gene,j_gene,v_gene,abundance,CDR3nt,CDR3aa
TRBD1,TRBJ1-1,TRBV29-1,NA,TGCAGCGTTGGACAGGGGGGAGTTGAAGCTTTCTTT,CSVGQGGVEAFF
NA,TRBJ2-3,TRBV5-5,many,TGTGCCAGCAGCCTTGTCCCGGGGGCGGTAGATACGCAGTATTTT,CASSLVPGAVDTQYF
NA,TRBJ1-1,TRBV7-2,many,TGTGCCAGCAGCTCCAGGGCGGGGGTAATGAGGGCTTTCTTT,CASSSRAGVMRAFF
NA,TRBJ1-1,TRBV4-3,many,TGCGCCAGCAGCCACGCAAACACAATGAACACTGAAGCTTTCTTT,CASSHANTMNTEAFF
NA,TRBJ2-7,TRBV7-2,many,TGTGCCAGCAGCCCCGCATTCGAGCAGTACTTC,CASSPAFEQYF
NA,TRBJ2-1,TRBV9,NA,TGTGCCAGCAGCGTAGCCGCTAGCCACTACAATGAGCAGTTCTTC,CASSVAASHYNEQFF
NA,TRBJ1-1,TRBV9,NA,TGTGCCAGCAGCGTAGCTTCTGACACTGAAGCTTTCTTT,CASSVASDTEAFF
NA,TRBJ2-2,TRBV7-2,many,TGTGCCAGCAGCTTAGCCCCGAGTTTGAGCACCGGGGAGCTGTTTTTT,CASSLAPSLSTGELFF
NA,TRBJ1-3,TRBV7-2,many,TGTGCCAGCAGCCCAGGGAATACGGGAGGAAACACCATATATTTT,CASSPGNTGGNTIYF
TRBD2,TRBJ2-7,TRBV19,many,TGTGCCACCAAGACTAGCGGGGGAGCCGAGCAGTACTTC,CATKTSGGAEQYF
NA,TRBJ1-1,TRBV7-2,many,TGTGCCAGCAGCTTAGCGGGGGGTGTCACTGAAGCTTTCTTT,CASSLAGGVTEAFF
NA,TRBJ1-3,TRBV5-1,NA,TGCGCCAGCAGAACGACAGGCGTCTCTGGAAACACCATATATTTT,CASRTTGVSGNTIYF
TRBD2,TRBJ2-1,TRBV29-1,NA,TGCAGCGCCGGACGGGAGGGCCGGTTCAATGAGCAGTTCTTC,CSAGREGRFNEQFF
TRBD2,TRBJ2-5,TRBV28,many,TGTGCCAGCAGTTCCATTCTAGCGGGGGGGTATGAGACCCAGTACTTC,CASSSILAGGYETQYF
NA,TRBJ2-1,TRBV28,NA,TGTGCCAGCAGTCTCGCCACTCTTGAGCAGTTCTTC,CASSLATLEQFF
TRBD2,TRBJ2-7,TRBV7-2,many,TGTGCCAGCAGCCCGGGACTAGCGGTATACGAGCAGTACTTC,CASSPGLAVYEQYF
TRBD1,TRBJ1-1,TRBV11-2,NA,TGTGCCAGCAGCACCCAACCGGGACAGGGTTTATCTTTGGGTGAAGCTTTCTTT,CASSTQPGQGLSLGEAFF
TRBD1,TRBJ2-7,TRBV19,NA,TGTGCCACCGCTGCCCCGGGACAGGGTTCCTACGAGCAGTACTTC,CATAAPGQGSYEQYF
NA,TRBJ1-2,TRBV7-8,many,TGTGCCAGCAGCTTAGTTGAGCGTGGCTACACCTTC,CASSLVERGYTF
TRBD2,TRBJ2-7,TRBV23-1,few,TGCGCCAGCTTCCCGTCTAGCGGGACCTCCTACGAGCAGTACTTC,CASFPSSGTSYEQYF
NA,TRBJ1-3,TRBV7-2,many,TGTGCCAGCAGCCTACGCGGAGATGGAAACACCATATATTTT,CASSLRGDGNTIYF
TRBD1,TRBJ1-1,TRBV6-1,many,TGTGCCAGCAGTACAGGGGTACGCATGAACACTGAAGCTTTCTTT,CASSTGVRMNTEAFF
TRBD1,TRBJ2-5,TRBV6-6,many,TGTGCCAGCAGTTCGACTTTACGTATGCCGGGACAGGGGATCGGGACCCAGTACTTC,CASSSTLRMPGQGIGTQYF
TRBD1,TRBJ2-7,TRBV12-3/TRBV12-4,many,TGTGCCAGCAGTGGCAGGACAGGGGAGCACGAGCAGTACTTC,CASSGRTGEHEQYF
NA,TRBJ1-4,TRBV7-9,NA,TGTGCCAGCAGCTTAAGCAGGGAGGAAGAAAAACTGTTTTTT,CASSLSREEEKLFF
NA,TRBJ1-5,TRBV7-2,NA,TGTGCCAGCAGCTTAGTTCTGGATCATCCACAACATTTT,CASSLVLDHPQHF
NA,TRBJ1-2,TRBV7-2,NA,TGTGCCAGCAGCCCGACGGTCTTCTGGGGCTACACCTTC,CASSPTVFWGYTF
TRBD1,TRBJ1-1,TRBV9,NA,TGTGCCAGCAGCCCAGTCCCGGGACAGGGTATGAACACTGAAGCTTTCTTT,CASSPVPGQGMNTEAFF
TRBD1,TRBJ1-4,TRBV7-2,many,TGTGCCAGCAGCCTATTGGGACAGGGGGATGAAAAACTGTTTTTT,CASSLLGQGDEKLFF
NA,TRBJ2-7,TRBV28,NA,TGTGCCAGCAGTTTAGGTGCTGGGGTCTACGAGCAGTACTTC,CASSLGAGVYEQYF
NA,TRBJ2-5,TRBV2,many,TGTGCCAGCAGGCAGGAGCAAGAGACCCAGTACTTC,CASRQEQETQYF
TRBD1,TRBJ2-7,TRBV7-8,few,TGTGCCAGCAGCTTAGCCCGACAGGGGTCCTACGAGCAGTACTTC,CASSLARQGSYEQYF
NA,TRBJ1-1,TRBV20-1,NA,TGCAGTACTAGAGAGTCAGGGGCGGGCACTGAAGCTTTCTTT,CSTRESGAGTEAFF
TRBD1,TRBJ2-2,TRBV7-2,many,TGTGCCAGCAGCCGTGACAGGGTAGACACCGGGGAGCTGTTTTTT,CASSRDRVDTGELFF
TRBD1,TRBJ1-2,TRBV7-9,many,TGTGCCAGCATCGCGACAGGGGAAGGTATGGCTGGCTACACCTTC,CASIATGEGMAGYTF
NA,TRBJ1-5,TRBV6-1,NA,TGTGCCAGCAAGGCCGGGTGGAGCAATCAGCCCCAGCATTTT,CASKAGWSNQPQHF
TRBD2,TRBJ2-1,TRBV5-1,NA,TGCGCCAGCAGCCCTGCGCCGACTAGCGGAGGGAGCTCCTACAATGAGCAGTTCTTC,CASSPAPTSGGSSYNEQFF
TRBD2,TRBJ2-2,TRBV5-5,many,TGTGCCAGCATCAGACTAGCGGGAGACGCCGGGGAGCTGTTTTTT,CASIRLAGDAGELFF
NA,TRBJ2-1,TRBV5-1,many,TGCGCCAGCGGGAAGGCCAATGAGCAGTTCTTC,CASGKANEQFF
NA,TRBJ1-3,TRBV29-1,many,TGCAGCGTTGGGGTCGGTAGCTCTGGAAACACCATATATTTT,CSVGVGSSGNTIYF
TRBD1,TRBJ2-5,TRBV20-1,NA,TGCAGTGCTCCGAACCTCCGGGACAGGGGGCAAGAGACCCAGTACTTC,CSAPNLRDRGQETQYF
NA,TRBJ1-4,TRBV7-2,many,TGTGCCAGCAGCCAGAATCGAGTGGAAAAACTGTTTTTT,CASSQNRVEKLFF
NA,TRBJ1-5,TRBV28,few,TGTGCCAGCAGTTTATGGGACAGTGGCCAGCCCCAGCATTTT,CASSLWDSGQPQHF
NA,TRBJ1-5,TRBV7-2,many,TGTGCCAGCAGCTCTCGGACGGCCCAGGGACAGCCCCAGCATTTT,CASSSRTAQGQPQHF
TRBD2,TRBJ2-1,TRBV7-2,few,TGTGCCAGCAGCTTAGTAGCGGGAGGCCGCTACAATGAGCAGTTCTTC,CASSLVAGGRYNEQFF
TRBD1,TRBJ2-1,TRBV12-3/TRBV12-4,many,TGTGCCAGCAGAGGACAGGGCTGGTCCTACAATGAGCAGTTCTTC,CASRGQGWSYNEQFF
NA,TRBJ2-4,TRBV20-1,few,TGCAGTGCTAGAGACCTGACCGGGAAAAACATTCAGTACTTC,CSARDLTGKNIQYF
NA,TRBJ1-2,TRBV15,many,TGTGCCACCAGCAGAGCCCAGGGAATGGTCGGCTACACCTTC,CATSRAQGMVGYTF
TRBD2,TRBJ2-1,TRBV20-1,many,TGCAGTGCTAGAGGAGGAAAATCGACTAGCGGGGGCCGCGCCTTATCCTACAATGAGCAGTTCTTC,CSARGGKSTSGGRALSYNEQFF
TRBD2,TRBJ2-1,TRBV7-3,many,TGTGCCAGCAGCGCGGGGGGGTATGAGCAGTTCTTC,CASSAGGYEQFF
TRBD1,TRBJ1-1,TRBV7-3,many,TGTGCCAGCAGCCTCCGGGACAGGGGAGTAAGGACTGAAGCTTTCTTT,CASSLRDRGVRTEAFF
TRBD1,TRBJ1-5,TRBV7-2,many,TGTGCCAGCAGCTGGACAGGGGTAAATCAGCCCCAGCATTTT,CASSWTGVNQPQHF
NA,TRBJ2-7,TRBV7-6,many,TGTGCCAGCAGTTTTAACGAGGGCTACGAGCAGTACTTC,CASSFNEGYEQYF
NA,TRBJ1-1,TRBV6-1,NA,TGTGCCAGCAGTTACGGGGCAGGGTTGGGCACTGAAGCTTTCTTT,CASSYGAGLGTEAFF